The 23 T cell receptor beta chains presented below share a single source sample, sequenced in a study of blood T cell repertoires in COVID-19. Libraries were prepared by immunoSEQ multiplex PCR; TCRdb keeps only in-frame clonotypes and omits some of them. The data show 120,000 or so clones, approximately 80% seen once. Sequences were obtained from peripheral blood. These receptors were collected from a man in his 70s with acute or convalescent COVID-19.

The rearrangement uses TRBV4-2 and TRBJ1-5; TRBD1 agrees at 9 bases. From germline, CDR1 is LGHNA and CDR2 YNFKEQ. Trimming cost V 4 bases and J 5 bases; bases outside gene matches: 9. The CDR3 covers 16 residues. The CDR3 reads CASSLFGTGNYQPQHF. In DNA form, the CDR3 reads TGTGCCAGCAGCCTTTTCGGGACAGGGAATTATCAGCCCCAGCATTTT.

The chain recombines TRBV7-2 with TRBJ1-2; perhaps TRBD1 as D (6 bases). The CDR3 is 17 residues long. Per germline, CDR1 SGHTA and CDR2 FQGNSA. V shed 1 base and J shed 0 bases, with 15 bases lying between them. Here the CDR3 reads CASSLESRGGTNYGYTF. For the CDR3, the DNA is TGTGCCAGCAGCTTAGAAAGTAGGGGGGGAACTAACTATGGCTACACCTTC. Together with reference TRBV7-2 and TRBJ1-2, the CDR3 gives the full variable domain: GAGVSQSPSNKVTEKGKDVELRCDPISGHTALYWYRQSLGQGLEFLIYFQGNSAPDKSGLPSDRFSAERTGGSVSTLTIQRTQQEDSAVYLCASSLESRGGTNYGYTFGSGTRLTVV.

The J gene is TRBJ2-3, the V gene TRBV27; TRBD2 might be the D (6 bases). Looked up from germline, CDR1 is MNHEY and CDR2 is SMNVEV (reference sequence). The V gene lost 10 bases and the J gene lost 0 bases, with 14 bases spanning the gap. CDR3 length: 14 amino acids. The CDR3 protein is CATWDSLSTDTQYF. The CDR3 region has the DNA TGTGCCACCTGGGACTCCTTAAGCACAGATACGCAGTATTTT.

In this sample, this clone turned up once. For the CDR3, the DNA is TGCGCCAGCAGCCAAGCGGGAAGCGAGACCCAGTACTTC. The encoded protein is CASSQAGSETQYF. V usage is TRBV4-1 and J usage is TRBJ2-5, with D tentatively TRBD2 (5 bases). The length of the CDR3 is 13 residues. V was trimmed by 1 base and J by 5 bases, leaving 8 bases between them. Germline lookup yields CDR1 MGHRA and CDR2 YSYEKL.

J is TRBJ1-1 and V is TRBV7-2; TRBD1 might be the D (6 bases). The CDR3 length is 14 residues. Germline CDR1 SGHTA, CDR2 FQGNSA. V was shortened by 2 bases and J by 5 bases, with 12 bases between the two germline ends. CDR3 sequence: CASSLSGGQTEAFF. DNA of the CDR3: TGTGCCAGCAGCTTATCTGGGGGCCAAACTGAAGCTTTCTTT.

V and J are TRBV10-2 and TRBJ1-1; TRBD1 agrees at 8 bases. From germline, CDR1 is WSHSY and CDR2 SAAADI. Losses at the gene ends were 6 bases for V and 6 bases for J; bases not matched to a gene: 9. This CDR3 is built from 14 residues. Here the CDR3 DNA reads TGCGCCAGCAGGACGGGGACAGGCAATTCTGAAGCTTTCTTT. This gives the protein CASRTGTGNSEAFF.

The sample holds a few counts of this clone. J is TRBJ2-1 and V is TRBV4-3, with 11 nucleotides matching TRBD2. The CDR3 consists of 16 residues. Germline loops: CDR1 LGHNA, CDR2 YSLEER. J lost 8 bases, V lost 0 bases, and 6 bases had no gene match. CDR3 protein: CASSQDGTSGGDEQFF. CDR3 nucleotide sequence: TGCGCCAGCAGCCAAGATGGGACTAGCGGTGGGGATGAGCAGTTCTTC.

This rearrangement joins TRBV6-5 to TRBJ1-5, with TRBD1 identical over 8 bases. The V gene end was trimmed by 0 bases and the J gene end by 4 bases; junction bases not matched to a gene: 5. Germline-derived CDR1 and CDR2 are MNHEY and SVGAGI. CDR3 size: 16 residues. This CDR3 reads CASSYSGQGGNQPQHF. CDR3 DNA: TGTGCCAGCAGTTACTCCGGACAGGGAGGTAATCAGCCCCAGCATTTT.

This rearrangement joins TRBV6-5 to TRBJ1-2; D gene ambiguous. The CDR3 sequence is 14 residues long. Trimming pared 0 bases from V and 6 bases from J, leaving 11 bases between. Germline V gene data show CDR1 as MNHEY and CDR2 as SVGAGI. CDR3 DNA sequence: TGTGCCAGCAGTTACTCGATTGGGGAGAATGGCTACACCTTC. Translation gives CASSYSIGENGYTF.

This chain uses TRBV5-1 with TRBJ2-3; 7 positions match TRBD1. The V gene's germline CDR1 is SGHRS and CDR2 YFSETQ. V trimming: 4 bases; J trimming: 0 bases; junction bases outside the gene matches: 2. CDR3 length: 14 residues. CDR3 nucleotides: TGCGCCAGCAGCCCGGGACAGAGCACAGATACGCAGTATTTT. Its protein product is CASSPGQSTDTQYF. The entire variable domain, with the rest obtained from reference TRBV5-1 and TRBJ2-3, is as follows: KAGVTQTPRYLIKTRGQQVTLSCSPISGHRSVSWYQQTPGQGLQFLFEYFSETQRNKGNFPGRFSGRQFSNSRSEMNVSTLELGDSALYLCASSPGQSTDTQYFGPGTRLTVL.

The gene calls are TRBV28 and TRBJ1-3; TRBD1 might be the D (5 bases). Trimming removed 6 bases at V and 5 bases at J, with 14 bases between. The CDR3 runs 14 residues. Germline V gene data show CDR1 as MDHEN and CDR2 as SYDVKM. CDR3 DNA: TGTGCCAGCAGCACAGGCTCTCTCAGAAACACCATATATTTT. Amino acids: CASSTGSLRNTIYF.

The chain combines TRBV9 with TRBJ2-5; 13 nucleotides agree with TRBD2. This CDR3 spans 19 amino acids. V lost 2 bases, J lost 5 bases, and 15 bases stayed unmatched. In germline, CDR1 is SGDLS, CDR2 YYNGEE. The CDR3 region is CASSVDHGLAGVLRETQYF. CDR3 sequence (DNA): TGTGCCAGCAGCGTTGACCATGGACTAGCGGGGGTACTCAGGGAGACCCAGTACTTC.

The J gene is TRBJ2-4, the V gene TRBV6-2 or TRBV6-3; 8 bases align to TRBD1. The J segment lost 6 bases and the V segment lost 5 bases, leaving 6 bases of the junction unmatched. CDR3 length equals 14 residues. Germline CDR1 and CDR2: MNHEY and SVGEGT. For the CDR3, the DNA is TGTGCCAGCAGTCGGACAGGGAGAGGAAACATTCAGTACTTC. Its protein product is CASSRTGRGNIQYF.

The chain combines TRBV5-1 with TRBJ2-7; perhaps TRBD1 as D (6 bases). Trimming took off 6 bases at V and 6 bases at J, with 19 bases between the two ends. Germline-derived CDR1 and CDR2 are SGHRS and YFSETQ. There are 14 residues in the CDR3. The CDR3 here is CASNALDSYSEQYF. The DNA of the CDR3 is TGCGCCAGCAACGCCTTGGACAGTTACTCCGAGCAGTACTTC.

The chain carries TRBV7-2 and TRBJ2-7, with 12 bases aligning to TRBD2. CDR3 size: 16 residues. V shed 6 bases, J shed 0 bases, and the junction held 6 bases outside the gene matches. Germline lookup yields CDR1 SGHTA and CDR2 FQGNSA. The CDR3 DNA reads as TGTGCCAGCAGAAAGGGGGGACTAGCGGGCTCCTACGAGCAGTACTTC. Protein sequence: CASRKGGLAGSYEQYF.

The V and J genes are TRBV5-1 and TRBJ2-3; 7 bases line up with TRBD2. This CDR3 is 17 amino acids long. The junction had 11 bases not matched to a gene; V was cut back by 0 bases and J by 4 bases. Germline CDR1 SGHRS, CDR2 YFSETQ. DNA of the CDR3: TGCGCCAGCAGCTTGGTTGCTAGCGGAGGCGGGGCAGATACGCAGTATTTT. Its translation is CASSLVASGGGADTQYF.

The chain couples TRBV5-1 to TRBJ1-1, with TRBD1 as a possible D gene (6 bases). V lost 3 bases to trimming and J lost 1 base, with 13 bases between them. The germline gives CDR1 SGHRS, CDR2 YFSETQ. This CDR3 has 15 residues. CDR3 region: CASSWHGTKNTEAFF. The CDR3 DNA reads as TGCGCCAGCAGCTGGCACGGGACAAAGAACACTGAAGCTTTCTTT.

This clone was found once. The chain has TRBV30 and TRBJ1-5; D unresolved. Per germline, CDR1 GTSNPN and CDR2 SVGIG (reference sequence). The CDR3 is made up of 12 amino acids. V was shortened by 1 base and J by 6 bases, with 7 bases between the two germline ends. For the CDR3, the DNA is TGTGCCTGGAGTGCCCTTAGTCAGCCCCAGCATTTT. As protein: CAWSALSQPQHF.

The V and J genes are TRBV2 and TRBJ1-5; D is perhaps TRBD1 (5 bases). Germline loops: CDR1 SNHLY, CDR2 FYNNEI. V gave up 8 bases and J gave up 0 bases, with 11 bases separating them. This CDR3 has 14 amino acids. CDR3 protein: CASRRDYSNQPQHF. DNA of the CDR3: TGTGCCAGCCGAAGGGACTATAGCAATCAGCCCCAGCATTTT.

This sequence joins TRBV6-5 and TRBJ1-4, with a possible D match to TRBD1 (5 bases). The germline V and J ends were trimmed by 7 bases and 8 bases, with 14 bases remaining between them. The CDR3 spans 13 residues. Germline V CDR1 and CDR2: MNHEY, SVGAGI. DNA of the CDR3: TGTGCCAGCAAGGGGAGGGAGGGAGAAAAACTGTTTTTT. This sequence encodes CASKGREGEKLFF.

This sequence joins TRBV7-3 and TRBJ2-5; 7 bases fit TRBD2. Germline loops: CDR1 SGHTA, CDR2 FQGTGA. The CDR3 totals 15 residues. J lost 2 bases, V lost 2 bases, and 5 bases had no gene match. The CDR3 sequence: CASSLWASGQETQYF. CDR3 bases: TGTGCCAGCAGCTTATGGGCTAGCGGACAAGAGACCCAGTACTTC.

The chain joins TRBV27 to TRBJ2-5; TRBD2 might be the D (5 bases). Germline V lookup: CDR1 MNHEY, CDR2 SMNVEV (reference sequence). Between the trimmed V and J ends, which lost 5 bases and 1 base, there was a span of 14 bases. This CDR3 has 15 amino acids. Written as DNA, the CDR3 is TGTGCCAGCAGTAGGGCAGGAGGAGGCCAAGAGACCCAGTACTTC. Translating gives CASSRAGGGQETQYF.

The V gene is TRBV5-4, the J gene TRBJ2-2; 12 nucleotides match TRBD2. The germline V gene encodes CDR1 SGHNT and CDR2 YYREEE (reference sequence). The CDR3 covers 15 residues. Trimming at V came to 4 bases and at J to 3 bases, leaving 1 base not matched to a gene. Written as DNA, the CDR3 is TGTGCCAGCAGCCGGACTAGCGGGGACACCGGGGAGCTGTTTTTT. The encoded protein is CASSRTSGDTGELFF.